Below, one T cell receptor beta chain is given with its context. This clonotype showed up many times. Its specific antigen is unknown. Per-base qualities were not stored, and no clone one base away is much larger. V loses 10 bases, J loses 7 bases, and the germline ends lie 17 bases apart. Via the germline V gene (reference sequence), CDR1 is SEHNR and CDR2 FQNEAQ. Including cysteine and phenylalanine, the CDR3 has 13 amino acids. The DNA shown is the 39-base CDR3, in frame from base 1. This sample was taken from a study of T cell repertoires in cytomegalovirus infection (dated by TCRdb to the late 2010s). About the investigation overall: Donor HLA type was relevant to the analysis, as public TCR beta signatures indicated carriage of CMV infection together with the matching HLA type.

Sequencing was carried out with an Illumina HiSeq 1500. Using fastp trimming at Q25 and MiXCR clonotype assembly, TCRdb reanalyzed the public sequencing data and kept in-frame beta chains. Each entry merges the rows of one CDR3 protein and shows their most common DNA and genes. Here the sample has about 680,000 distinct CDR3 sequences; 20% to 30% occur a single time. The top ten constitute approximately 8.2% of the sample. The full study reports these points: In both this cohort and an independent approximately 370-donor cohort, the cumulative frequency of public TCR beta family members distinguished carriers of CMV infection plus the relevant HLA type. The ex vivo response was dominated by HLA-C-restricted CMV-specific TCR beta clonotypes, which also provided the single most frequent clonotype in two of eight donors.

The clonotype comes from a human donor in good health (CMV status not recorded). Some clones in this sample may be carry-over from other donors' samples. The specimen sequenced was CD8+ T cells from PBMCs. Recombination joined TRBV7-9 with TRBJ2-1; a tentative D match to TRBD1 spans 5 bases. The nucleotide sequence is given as TGTGCCACAAAAGGAGACAGTAATAATGAGCAGTTCTTC. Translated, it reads CATKGDSNNEQFF.